This record covers a single T cell receptor (beta chain). TCRdb's table, derived via immunoSEQ multiplex PCR, lists solely in-frame clones and lacks some. The data contain roughly 120,000 clones, 93% of them singletons. The V segment lost 6 bases and the J segment 3 bases; nucleotides outside the gene matches: 7. The CDR3 length is 15 residues. CDR1 and CDR2 from the germline V gene are SGHVS and FNYEAQ. The data are from a study of control samples from healthy donors and cancer patients. This TCR came from a man in his fifties with head and neck cancer. Sequenced: PBMCs. V and J are TRBV7-6 and TRBJ1-5; TRBD1 matches 8 bases. CDR3 sequence: CASSFGQGPNQPQHF. For the CDR3, the DNA is TGTGCCAGCAGTTTTGGACAGGGTCCCAATCAGCCCCAGCATTTT. Full variable domain (remainder filled in from reference TRBV7-6 and TRBJ1-5): GAGVSQSPRYKVTKRGQDVALRCDPISGHVSLYWYRQALGQGPEFLTYFNYEAQQDKSGLPNDRFSAERPEGSISTLTIQRTEQRDSAMYRCASSFGQGPNQPQHFGDGTRLSIL.